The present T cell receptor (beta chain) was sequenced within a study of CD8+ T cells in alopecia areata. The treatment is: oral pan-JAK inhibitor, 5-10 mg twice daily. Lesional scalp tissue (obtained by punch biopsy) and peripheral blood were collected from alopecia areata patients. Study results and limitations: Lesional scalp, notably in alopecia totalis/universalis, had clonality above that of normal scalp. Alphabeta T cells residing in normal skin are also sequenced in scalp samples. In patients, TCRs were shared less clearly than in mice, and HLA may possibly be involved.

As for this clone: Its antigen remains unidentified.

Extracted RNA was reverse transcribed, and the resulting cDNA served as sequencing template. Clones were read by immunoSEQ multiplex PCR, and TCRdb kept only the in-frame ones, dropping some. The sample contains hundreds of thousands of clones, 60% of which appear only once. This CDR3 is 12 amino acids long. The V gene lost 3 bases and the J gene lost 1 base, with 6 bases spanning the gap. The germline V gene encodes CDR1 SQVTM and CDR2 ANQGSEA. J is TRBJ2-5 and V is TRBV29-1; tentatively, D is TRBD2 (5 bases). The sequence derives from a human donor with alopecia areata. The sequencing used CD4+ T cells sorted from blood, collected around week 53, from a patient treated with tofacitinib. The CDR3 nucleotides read TGCAGCGTTGATGAGGGCCAAGAGACCCAGTACTTC. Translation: CSVDEGQETQYF.